The T cell receptor (beta chain) under discussion was sequenced for a study of CD8 T cells in ankylosing spondylitis. A remark on this clonotype: Its antigen is still unknown.

Study results and limitations: The authors reported significant enrichment of disease-linked clones in matched ankylosing spondylitis synovial fluid. Previously reported in reactive arthritis synovial fluid and blood were some of the motif variants. Blood from ankylosing spondylitis patients appeared to carry a characteristic roughly eight-variant TCR beta motif.

Libraries of TCR beta came from quantitative 5'-RACE with molecular barcodes. One entry per CDR3 protein results from TCRdb running MiXCR on the 5' RACE reads. In the table there are 200,000 to 250,000 distinct CDR3 sequences, roughly a tenth of which are singletons. The sequence was obtained from a male donor with ankylosing spondylitis or in good health (not recorded which). The sequencing sample was made of blood, either unsorted or a sorted T cell fraction (not recorded which).

For the CDR3, the DNA is TGCGCCAGCAGCTTGGCCGGCGCCCGGCACGAGACCCAGTACTTC. Encoded protein: CASSLAGARHETQYF. The J gene is TRBJ2-5, the V gene TRBV5-1; D uncertain. V was clipped by 0 bases and J by 5 bases, with 14 bases between them. The CDR3 runs to 15 residues. The V gene's germline CDR1 is SGHRS and CDR2 YFSETQ.